The 7 T cell receptor delta chains listed next were all sequenced from one sample in a study of gamma-delta chains in newborns, infants, children. TCRdb made new clone calls on the reads using CATT. The sample has 9,500 to 13,000 delta-chain clones, around 8.8% seen once. The sample was blood. The source of these receptors is a child who was a newborn, infant or young child, either healthy, febrile or measles-vaccinated (not recorded which).

This sequence joins TRDV2 and TRDJ1, with 9 bases lining up with TRDD3. Germline loops: CDR1 GEAIGNYY, CDR2 EKD. V shed 1 base and J 7 bases; nucleotides not matched to a gene: 12. This CDR3 has 16 residues. Written as DNA, the CDR3 is TGTGCCTGTGACACGATTCAAATACTGGGGGAAAGTAAACTCATCTTT. It translates to CACDTIQILGESKLIF.

The chain combines TRDV2 with TRDJ1; 11 bases align to TRDD3. Trimming removed 3 bases from V and 8 bases from J; junction bases left unmatched: 7. Germline V CDR1 and CDR2: GEAIGNYY, EKD. This CDR3 is 14 amino acids long. The CDR3 region is CACDPVVGDTKLIF. CDR3 nucleotide sequence: TGTGCCTGTGACCCCGTGGTGGGGGATACGAAACTCATCTTT.

This clone was seen a handful of times. The V call is TRDV1, the J call TRDJ1; D is perhaps TRDD3 (5 bases). The V gene's germline CDR1 is TSWWSYY and CDR2 QGS. V dropped 1 base and J dropped 7 bases, with 22 bases sitting between them. The CDR3 totals 17 residues. CDR3 in DNA: TGTGCTCTTGGGGAACAGGCCCTGAGCTTTCTGGGAGGTAAACTCATCTTT. Protein sequence: CALGEQALSFLGGKLIF.

The chain couples TRDV2 to TRDJ3, with D possibly matching TRDD3 (6 bases). Germline lookup yields CDR1 GEAIGNYY and CDR2 EKD. V lost 1 base and J 0 bases, leaving 18 bases between the germline ends. This CDR3 has 20 amino acids. DNA for the CDR3: TGTGCCTGTGACACGGTGGGGGTAAGGGACGACTCCTGGGACACCCGACAGATGTTTTTC. Protein sequence: CACDTVGVRDDSWDTRQMFF.

This clone was counted only a few times. The chain carries TRDV2 and TRDJ3; 7 bases line up with TRDD3. CDR3 length: 20 residues. The J segment lost 0 bases and the V segment lost 3 bases, leaving 13 bases of the junction unmatched. Germline V gives CDR1 GEAIGNYY, CDR2 EKD. The DNA of the CDR3 is TGTGCCTGTGACTCCAGCGGTGGGGGACGCCCCTCCTGGGACACCCGACAGATGTTTTTC. Protein product: CACDSSGGGRPSWDTRQMFF.

The J segment is TRDJ1; no V gene was assigned; the D segment call TRDD3 is taken from the table without a DNA check. The CDR3 totals 20 residues. The CDR3 DNA reads TGTGCCTGTGACCACGTACTGGGGGATACGCGGACTCCTGACGCCGATAAACTCATCTTT. Its protein is CACDHVLGDTRTPDADKLIF.

The rearrangement uses TRDV2 and TRDJ1; 8 bases map to TRDD3. The J gene was not available in TCRdb and was assigned here by matching the DNA to germline segments. The V segment lost 1 base and the J segment 0 bases; nucleotides outside the gene matches: 12. In germline, CDR1 is GEAIGNYY, CDR2 EKD. The CDR3 has 18 residues. The CDR3 sequence: CACDTWPGGTEYTDKLIF. DNA of the CDR3: TGTGCCTGTGACACTTGGCCTGGGGGAACTGAGTACACCGATAAACTCATCTTT.